The subject of this entry is one T cell receptor beta chain. The antigen it recognizes is unknown. Base-call qualities are not available, and no considerably larger clone is one nucleotide away. These data belong to a study of shared clonotypes between healthy human individuals (dated by TCRdb to between 2020 and 2021). As for the study more broadly: The cohort included a few men and a couple of women between 18 and 49 years of age. For each donor, CD4 naive and CD4 memory were each run on three plates, CD8 naive on two plates, and CD8 memory on one plate. To estimate repertoire size and how much clonotypes are shared between individuals, the study performed deep sequencing of blood TCR repertoires from roughly five healthy adults. To increase sequencing depth and limit assay-specific biases, TCR repertoire library preparation and sequencing were carried out by different laboratories using diverse techniques. Per donor, leukapheresis produced somewhere between about 0.94 and 9.5 billion PBMCs. General study outcomes and caveats: Pairwise subsampling indicated that sequencing depth was expected to affect the degree of clonotype sharing among donors. Sampling was limited to blood, and TCR repertoires in tissue likely differ from TCR repertoires in blood. When several donors were compared, the shared fraction of clonotypes was around 5.1% for naive CD4, more than 3% for naive CD8, more than 2% for memory CD4, and under 0.5% for memory CD8. Even with the large sequencing depth, rarefaction of the sorted-subset datasets indicated that sequencing was incomplete. Compared with non-shared clonotypes, clonotypes shared by all four sorted-subset donors had higher generation probabilities. The genetic and exposure-history diversity represented was limited by the small number of donors. Larger estimated clonotype richness was generally found for naive subsets than for memory subsets.

CDR1 and CDR2, looked up from the germline V gene (reference sequence), are MNHEY and SMNVEV. The CDR3 covers 15 residues, taking in both the cysteine and the phenylalanine. Only CDR3 DNA is held: 45 bases, read in frame from base 1. Trimming costs V 4 bases and J 3 bases, and their ends lie 16 bases apart. The donors were healthy, HIV-negative adults with no recently reported acute infections or vaccinations. Every donor was a Caucasian adult residing in Nashville, Tennessee, USA. CD4+ T cells were enriched through magnetic negative selection, after which naive cells were positively selected on CD45RA and the remaining negative fraction served as the memory subset. Blood was obtained by leukapheresis, after which PBMCs were separated by Ficoll-Histopaque density gradient centrifugation and cryopreserved in liquid nitrogen vapor phase. Purity and quantity of every magnetically sorted T cell population were checked by analytical flow cytometry. Genomic DNA was isolated from every sorted fraction and measured by UV absorbance on a Nanodrop 2000c.

TCR CDR3 regions were amplified from genomic DNA by multiplex PCR using the deep immunoSEQ assay. Extracted genomic DNA from each cell subset was spread evenly across all wells of several immunoSEQ 96-well plates, with each plate serving as a replicate. For sorted subsets, each replicate PCR was loaded with approximately 0.2 ug genomic DNA, equivalent to 30,000 or so T cell genomes. Purified libraries were quantified with a Qubit 3.0 fluorometer, sized on a Bioanalyzer 2100, and re-quantified with the KAPA Library Quantification kit. A separate single-read 150-cycle Illumina NextSeq 550 flow cell was used to sequence each immunoSEQ 96-well plate. Under the source paper's analysis protocol: Because the immunoSEQ output included only junctional sequences and no quality scores, the filtering could not be the same as the filtering used for full-length reads. Sequences were annotated with PyIR, a Python wrapper for IgBLAST v1.9, using IMGT germline references to assign V/J genes and CDR3. Any read was removed if the V/J assignment was weak (E-value above 1e-6), the CDR3 was missing, or the read contained stop codons, out-of-frame junctions, or ambiguous translated residues. V3J clonotypes were defined as sequences sharing an identical inferred V gene, J gene, and CDR3 amino acid sequence. The percentage overlap between two repertoires was calculated by dividing the number of shared unique clonotypes by the size of the smaller repertoire. RTK rarefaction, the Chao1 estimator, and Recon v2.1 estimates of unobserved clonotypes were used to assess repertoire richness. Generation probabilities were computed with OLGA for all TCRbeta clonotypes obtained by the gDNA method from four donors. TCRdb mirrors the immuneACCESS table, restricted to in-frame sequences. Some clones are absent from its copies; in checked studies, under half trace to an unresolved V gene, and the reason for the others is unknown. V and J calls and clone size follow that table, whereas D and trimming were derived from the DNA. In this sample the table shows about 1.1 million clones, about 84% of which occur a single time. The ten largest clonotypes hold 0.5% to 0.65% of the sample.

The clonotype was recovered from a man aged 18 to 29 in good health. Some clones in this sample may be carry-over from other donors' samples. Sequenced sample: memory CD4+ T cells from PBMCs. In light of the paper, this sample's cell subset or site label describes: CD45RA-negative fraction. The rearranged segments are TRBV27 and TRBJ2-7, with TRBD2 as a weak D call on 6 bases. Here the CDR3 is given as CASSSLIGGFYEQYF. In nucleotide form, the sequence is TGTGCCAGCAGTTCACTTATTGGAGGGTTCTACGAGCAGTACTTC.